These 5 T cell receptor beta chains were sequenced from one sample in a study of T cells in Graves' hyperthyroidism and ophthalmopathy. Researchers amplified the TCR beta CDR3 regions from RNA transcripts. First-round RT-PCR with HTBI primers amplified the TCR CDR3 region. TCRdb itself ran the multiplex PCR reads through MiXCR, one entry per CDR3 protein. The table lists some 510,000 distinct CDR3 sequences, less than 25% of them singletons. The sample consisted of blood. The receptor source for this set is a man between 18 and 35 years old with Graves' hyperthyroidism.

This clonotype was recorded at least ten times. V usage is TRBV29-1 and J usage is TRBJ1-1; D call uncertain. CDR1 SQVTM and CDR2 ANQGSEA come from the germline V gene. Trimming removed 6 bases from V and 1 base from J, with 12 bases in between. This CDR3 has 13 residues. CDR3 sequence reads: CSVQRERNTEAFF. The CDR3 DNA sequence: TGCAGCGTACAACGGGAAAGGAACACTGAAGCTTTCTTT. The full variable domain, in which reference TRBV29-1 and TRBJ1-1 provide the parts outside the CDR3, is SAVISQKPSRDICQRGTSLTIQCQVDSQVTMMFWYRQQPGQSLTLIATANQGSEATYESGFVIDKFPISRPNLTFSTLTVSNMSPEDSSIYLCSVQRERNTEAFFGQGTRLTVV.

In this sample, this clonotype turned up many times. J is TRBJ1-1 and V is TRBV13; TRBD1 is a possible D gene (5 bases). Germline V gene sequence: CDR1 PRHDT, CDR2 FYEKMQ (reference sequence). The CDR3 contains 15 residues. Trimming removed 5 bases at V and 1 base at J, with 14 bases between. The CDR3 protein is CASSPRTRENTEAFF. DNA of the CDR3: TGTGCCAGCAGCCCAAGGACCAGGGAGAACACTGAAGCTTTCTTT.

Many counts were recorded for this clonotype. This chain links TRBV6-1 with TRBJ2-7, with D perhaps TRBD2 (7 bases). Germline CDR1 is MNHNS and CDR2 is SASEGT. The CDR3 has 14 amino acids. Trimming shortened V by 6 bases and J by 6 bases, and 18 bases separated the two germline ends. Written as DNA, the CDR3 is TGTGCCAGCAGAGGCACGGGGGGCAGGGGCGAGCAGTACTTC. This gives the protein CASRGTGGRGEQYF.

V and J are TRBV5-1 and TRBJ1-1; no firm D call. The CDR3 loop spans 16 amino acids. The V and J ends lost 3 bases and 3 bases respectively, with 18 bases between them. CDR1 and CDR2 from the germline V gene are SGHRS and YFSETQ. The CDR3 DNA sequence: TGCGCCAGCAGCTCCCCTAGCCTAGGTTTGGACACTGAAGCTTTCTTT. The encoded protein is CASSSPSLGLDTEAFF.

This clonotype was seen repeatedly, ten times or more. The chain has TRBV7-2 and TRBJ2-7, with TRBD2 as a possible D gene (5 bases). Trimming removed 2 bases at V and 3 bases at J, with 14 bases between. The germline V gene has CDR1 SGHTA and CDR2 FQGNSA. The CDR3 sequence is 15 residues long. CDR3 bases: TGTGCCAGCAGCTTAAGCGTAACAGAGGGCTACGAGCAGTACTTC. Protein: CASSLSVTEGYEQYF.